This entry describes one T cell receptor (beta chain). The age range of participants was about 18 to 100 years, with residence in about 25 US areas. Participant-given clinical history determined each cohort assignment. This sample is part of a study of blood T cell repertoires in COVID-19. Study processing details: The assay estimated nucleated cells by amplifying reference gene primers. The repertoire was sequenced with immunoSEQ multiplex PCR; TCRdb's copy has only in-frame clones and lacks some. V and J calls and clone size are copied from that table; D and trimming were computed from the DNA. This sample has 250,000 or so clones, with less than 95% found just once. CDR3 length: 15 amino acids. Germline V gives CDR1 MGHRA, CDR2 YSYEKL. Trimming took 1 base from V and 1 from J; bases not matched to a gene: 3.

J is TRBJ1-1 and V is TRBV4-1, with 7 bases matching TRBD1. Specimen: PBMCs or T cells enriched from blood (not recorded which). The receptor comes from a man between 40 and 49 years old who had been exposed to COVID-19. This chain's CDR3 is CASSQAQGPNTEAFF. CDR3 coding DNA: TGCGCCAGCAGCCAAGCACAGGGGCCGAACACTGAAGCTTTCTTT.